Here is one T cell receptor beta chain with its context. Its antigen is not identified. These data originate in a study of post-analysis software for immune sequencing data. Across the whole study: Relapsing-remitting, secondary progressive and progressive-relapsing forms of multiple sclerosis all featured among disease courses. Study findings and constraints: In patients, TRBV5-6, TRBV5-1 and TRBV20-1 belonged to five or six TRBV segments found more frequently than in controls. Those with multiple sclerosis, the patient group, showed significantly lower normalized Chao1 diversity than controls. Under the F measure, samples that were prepared in one batch clustered strongly together.

The CDR3 totals 14 residues. Germline V gene sequence: CDR1 SGHRS, CDR2 YFSETQ. The ends were cut back, 0 bases at V and 6 bases at J, with 11 bases in the middle. Unique molecular identifiers were built into the TCR beta cDNA libraries. Starting from around 1 to 10 million T cells, the study yielded 460,000 or so cDNA molecules. TCRdb reprocessed the PCR reads with MiXCR, giving one entry per CDR3 protein. The profile covers about 540,000 distinct CDR3 sequences, with 34% appearing a single time and roughly 6% taken by the ten largest. This receptor was taken from a girl younger than 18 with multiple sclerosis. The sample was blood. V usage is TRBV5-1 and J usage is TRBJ2-3, with D tentatively TRBD1 (5 bases). The CDR3 DNA follows: TGCGCCAGCAGCTTGGAACAGGTGGTGGATACGCAGTATTTT. Protein sequence: CASSLEQVVDTQYF. Full variable domain (rest looked up from reference TRBV5-1 and TRBJ2-3): KAGVTQTPRYLIKTRGQQVTLSCSPISGHRSVSWYQQTPGQGLQFLFEYFSETQRNKGNFPGRFSGRQFSNSRSEMNVSTLELGDSALYLCASSLEQVVDTQYFGPGTRLTVL.